This T cell receptor beta chain derives from a study of beta chain features in type 1 diabetes. Study-level results: When cDNA is sequenced, cells with high TCR expression could be over-represented. Patients and controls would share equally any PCR tilt toward shorter templates.

Purity exceeded 95% in all sorted populations. The CDR3 consists of 17 residues. The ends were cut back, 3 bases at V and 0 bases at J, with 12 bases in the middle. Germline loops: CDR1 SGHTA, CDR2 FQGTGA. The investigators reverse transcribed all of the isolated RNA, so they sequenced expressed TCRB transcripts. Sequencing used immunoSEQ multiplex PCR; TCRdb keeps in-frame clones, though not all of them. Of some 240,000 clones in the sample, about 11% were seen once. Details on this clone: Its antigen is as yet unknown.

Sequenced material: central memory CD4+ T cells from blood. This chain connects TRBV7-3 to TRBJ2-6; D uncertain. The TCR sequence derives from a man aged 18-30 years in good health. CDR3: CASSLAGYISGANVLTF. CDR3 sequence (DNA): TGTGCCAGCAGCTTGGCTGGGTATATCTCTGGGGCCAACGTCCTGACTTTC.